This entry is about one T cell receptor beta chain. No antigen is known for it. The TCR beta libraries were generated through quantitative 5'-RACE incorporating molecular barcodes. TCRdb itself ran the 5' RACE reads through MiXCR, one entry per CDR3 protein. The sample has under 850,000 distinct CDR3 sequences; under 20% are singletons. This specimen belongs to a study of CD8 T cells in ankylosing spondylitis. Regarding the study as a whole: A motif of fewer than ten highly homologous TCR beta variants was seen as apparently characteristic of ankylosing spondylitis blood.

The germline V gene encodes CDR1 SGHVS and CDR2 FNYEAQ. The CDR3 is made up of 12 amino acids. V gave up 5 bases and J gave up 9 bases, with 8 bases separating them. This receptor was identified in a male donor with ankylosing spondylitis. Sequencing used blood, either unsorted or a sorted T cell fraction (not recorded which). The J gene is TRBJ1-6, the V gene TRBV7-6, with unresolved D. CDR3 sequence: CASSQTSSPLHF. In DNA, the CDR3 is TGTGCCAGCAGCCAAACCAGTTCACCCCTCCACTTT.